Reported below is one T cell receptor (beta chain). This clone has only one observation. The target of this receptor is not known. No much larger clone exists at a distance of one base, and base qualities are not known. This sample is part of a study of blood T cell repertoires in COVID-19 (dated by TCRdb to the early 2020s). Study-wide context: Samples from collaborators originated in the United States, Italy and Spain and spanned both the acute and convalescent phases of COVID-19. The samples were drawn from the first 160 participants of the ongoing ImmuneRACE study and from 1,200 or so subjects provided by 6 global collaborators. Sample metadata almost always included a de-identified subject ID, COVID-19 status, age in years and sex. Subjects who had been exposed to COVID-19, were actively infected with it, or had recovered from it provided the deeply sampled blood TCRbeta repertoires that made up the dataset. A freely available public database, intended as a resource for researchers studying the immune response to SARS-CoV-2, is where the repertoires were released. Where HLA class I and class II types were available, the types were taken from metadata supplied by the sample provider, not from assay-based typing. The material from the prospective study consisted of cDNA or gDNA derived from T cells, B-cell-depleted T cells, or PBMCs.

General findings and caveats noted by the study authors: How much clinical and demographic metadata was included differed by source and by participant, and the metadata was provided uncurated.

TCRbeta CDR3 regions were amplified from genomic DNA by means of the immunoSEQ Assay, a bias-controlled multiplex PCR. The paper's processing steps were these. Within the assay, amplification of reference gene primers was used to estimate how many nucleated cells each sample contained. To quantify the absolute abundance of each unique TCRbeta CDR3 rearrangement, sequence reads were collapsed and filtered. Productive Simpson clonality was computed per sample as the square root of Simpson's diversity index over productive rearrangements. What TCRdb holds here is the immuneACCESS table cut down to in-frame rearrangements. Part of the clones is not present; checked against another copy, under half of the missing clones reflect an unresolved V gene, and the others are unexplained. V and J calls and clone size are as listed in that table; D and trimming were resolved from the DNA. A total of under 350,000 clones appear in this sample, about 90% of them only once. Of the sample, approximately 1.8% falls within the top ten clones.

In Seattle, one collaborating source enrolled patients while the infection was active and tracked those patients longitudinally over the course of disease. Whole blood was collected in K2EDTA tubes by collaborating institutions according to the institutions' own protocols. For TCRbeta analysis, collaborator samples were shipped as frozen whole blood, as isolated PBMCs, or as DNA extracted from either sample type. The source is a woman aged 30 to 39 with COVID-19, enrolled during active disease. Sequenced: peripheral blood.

The DNA sequence reads TGTGCCAGCGGGGGCAGCTTGGAGGGCTACACCTTC. Its coded protein is CASGGSLEGYTF. The rearrangement combines TRBV2 with TRBJ1-2; the best D guess is TRBD1, with 6 bases matching. The germline V gene provides CDR1 SNHLY and CDR2 FYNNEI. The V end loses 8 bases and the J end loses 8 bases, and a stretch of 15 bases separates them. The CDR3 numbers 12 residues from cysteine through phenylalanine. The sequence is cut down to CDR3 DNA, 36 bases in frame from base 1.